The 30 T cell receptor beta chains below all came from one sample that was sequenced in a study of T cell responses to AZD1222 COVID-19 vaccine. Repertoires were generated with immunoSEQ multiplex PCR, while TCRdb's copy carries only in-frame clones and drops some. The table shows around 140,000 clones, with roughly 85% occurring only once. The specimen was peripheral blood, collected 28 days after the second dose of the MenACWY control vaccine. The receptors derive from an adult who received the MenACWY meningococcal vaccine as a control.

CDR3 sequence reads: CASNHRDRYSYEQYV. The CDR3 coding sequence is TGTGCCAGCAACCATCGGGACCGCTACTCCTACGAGCAGTACGTC. This chain links TRBV28 with TRBJ2-7; D may correspond to TRBD1 or TRBD2 (5 bases each). CDR3 length: 15 amino acids. Trimming took 7 bases from V and 0 from J, leaving 16 bases between them. Germline V gene sequence: CDR1 MDHEN, CDR2 SYDVKM.

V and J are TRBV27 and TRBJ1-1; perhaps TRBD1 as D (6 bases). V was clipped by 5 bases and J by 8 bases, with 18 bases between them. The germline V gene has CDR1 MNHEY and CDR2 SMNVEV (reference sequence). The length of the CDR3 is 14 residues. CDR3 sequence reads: CASSPNRAGDEAFF. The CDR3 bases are TGTGCCAGCAGTCCTAATCGGGCAGGGGACGAAGCTTTCTTT.

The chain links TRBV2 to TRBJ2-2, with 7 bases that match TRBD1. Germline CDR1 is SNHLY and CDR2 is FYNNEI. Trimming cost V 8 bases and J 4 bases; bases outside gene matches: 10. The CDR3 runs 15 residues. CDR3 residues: CASQPRAGGTGELFF. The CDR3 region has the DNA TGTGCCAGCCAACCCAGAGCAGGGGGCACCGGGGAGCTGTTTTTT.

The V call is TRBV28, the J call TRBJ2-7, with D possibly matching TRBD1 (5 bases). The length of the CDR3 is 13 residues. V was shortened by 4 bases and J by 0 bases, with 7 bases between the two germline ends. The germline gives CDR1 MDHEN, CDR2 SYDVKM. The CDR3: CASSSRVSYEQYV. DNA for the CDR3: TGTGCCAGCAGTTCCAGGGTCTCCTACGAGCAGTACGTC.

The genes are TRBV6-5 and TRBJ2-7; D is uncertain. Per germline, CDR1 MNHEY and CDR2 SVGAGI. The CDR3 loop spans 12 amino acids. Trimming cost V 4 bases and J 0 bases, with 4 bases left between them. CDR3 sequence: CASSSGSYEQYF. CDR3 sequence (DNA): TGTGCCAGCAGTTCGGGCTCCTACGAGCAGTACTTC.

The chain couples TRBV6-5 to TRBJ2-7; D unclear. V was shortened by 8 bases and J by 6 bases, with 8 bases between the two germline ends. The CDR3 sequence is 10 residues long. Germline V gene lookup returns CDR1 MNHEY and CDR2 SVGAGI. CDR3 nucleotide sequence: TGTGCCAGCGGGTCAAGCGAGCAGTACTTC. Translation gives CASGSSEQYF.

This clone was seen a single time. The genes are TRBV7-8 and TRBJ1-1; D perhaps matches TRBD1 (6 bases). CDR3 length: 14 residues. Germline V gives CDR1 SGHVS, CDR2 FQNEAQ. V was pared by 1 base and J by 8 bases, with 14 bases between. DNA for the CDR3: TGTGCCAGCAGCTTAGTAGGCCCCAGGGGCGAAGCTTTCTTT. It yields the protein CASSLVGPRGEAFF.

The CDR3 spells CASSPEGRGHPTYEQYF. CDR3 DNA sequence: TGTGCCAGCAGCCCAGAGGGGAGGGGGCACCCTACCTACGAGCAGTACTTC. The J gene is TRBJ2-7, the V gene TRBV11-3; D might be TRBD1 or TRBD2, each matching 7 bases. This CDR3 is built from 17 residues. In germline, CDR1 is SGHNT, CDR2 YENEEA. The V gene lost 5 bases and the J gene lost 2 bases, with 22 bases spanning the gap. Full variable domain (rest looked up from reference TRBV11-3 and TRBJ2-7): EAGVVQSPRYKIIEKKQPVAFWCNPISGHNTLYWYLQNLGQGPELLIRYENEEAVDDSQLPKDRFSAERLKGVDSTLKIQPAELGDSAVYLCASSPEGRGHPTYEQYFGPGTRLTVT.

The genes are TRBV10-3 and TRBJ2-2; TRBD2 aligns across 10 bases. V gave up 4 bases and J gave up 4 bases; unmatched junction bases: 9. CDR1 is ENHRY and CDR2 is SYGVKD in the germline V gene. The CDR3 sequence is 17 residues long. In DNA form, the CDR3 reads TGTGCCATCAGTGTCCAGCGGGAGGGCCTCAGCACCGGGGAGCTGTTTTTT. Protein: CAISVQREGLSTGELFF.

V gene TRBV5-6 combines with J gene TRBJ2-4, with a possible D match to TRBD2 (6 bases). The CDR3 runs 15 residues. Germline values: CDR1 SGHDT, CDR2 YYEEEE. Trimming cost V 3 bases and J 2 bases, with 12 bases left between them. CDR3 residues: CASSWGDFPKNIQYF. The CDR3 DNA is TGTGCCAGCAGCTGGGGGGACTTCCCCAAAAACATTCAGTACTTC.

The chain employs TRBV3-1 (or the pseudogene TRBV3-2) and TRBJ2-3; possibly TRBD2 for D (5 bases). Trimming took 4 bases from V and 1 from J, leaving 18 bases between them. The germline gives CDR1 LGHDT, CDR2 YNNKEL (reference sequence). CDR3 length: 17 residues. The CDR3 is CASSPRGAPRGTDTQYF. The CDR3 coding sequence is TGTGCCAGCAGCCCCCGAGGAGCTCCGCGGGGCACAGATACGCAGTATTTT.

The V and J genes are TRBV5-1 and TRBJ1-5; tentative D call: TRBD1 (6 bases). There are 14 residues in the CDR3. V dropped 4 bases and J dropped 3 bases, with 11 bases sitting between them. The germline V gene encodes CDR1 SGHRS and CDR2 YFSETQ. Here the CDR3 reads CASSPGQNNQPQHF. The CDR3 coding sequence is TGCGCCAGCAGCCCCGGACAGAACAATCAGCCCCAGCATTTT.

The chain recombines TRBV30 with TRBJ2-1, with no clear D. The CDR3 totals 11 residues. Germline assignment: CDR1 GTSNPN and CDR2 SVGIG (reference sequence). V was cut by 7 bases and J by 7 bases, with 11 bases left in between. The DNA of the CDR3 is TGTGCCTTTTCCCAGGTAAATGAGCAGTTCTTC. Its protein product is CAFSQVNEQFF.

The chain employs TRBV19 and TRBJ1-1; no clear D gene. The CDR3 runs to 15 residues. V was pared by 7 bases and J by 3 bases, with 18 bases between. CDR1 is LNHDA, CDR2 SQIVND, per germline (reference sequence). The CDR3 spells CASTVFSRSDTEAFF. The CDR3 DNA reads TGTGCCAGTACCGTCTTTAGCAGATCGGACACTGAAGCTTTCTTT.

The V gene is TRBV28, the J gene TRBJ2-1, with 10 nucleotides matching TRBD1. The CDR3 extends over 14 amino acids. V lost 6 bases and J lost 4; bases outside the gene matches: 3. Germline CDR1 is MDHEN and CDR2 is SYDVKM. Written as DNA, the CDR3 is TGTGCCAGCAGGGGACAGGGGAGTTACAATGAGCAGTTCTTC. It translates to CASRGQGSYNEQFF.

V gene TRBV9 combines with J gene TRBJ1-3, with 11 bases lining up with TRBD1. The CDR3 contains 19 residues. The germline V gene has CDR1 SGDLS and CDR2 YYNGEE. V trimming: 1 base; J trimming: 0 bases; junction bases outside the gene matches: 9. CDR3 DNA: TGTGCCAGCAGCGTATTGGGGACAGGGGGTAGTCGCTCTGGAAACACCATATATTTT. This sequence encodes CASSVLGTGGSRSGNTIYF.

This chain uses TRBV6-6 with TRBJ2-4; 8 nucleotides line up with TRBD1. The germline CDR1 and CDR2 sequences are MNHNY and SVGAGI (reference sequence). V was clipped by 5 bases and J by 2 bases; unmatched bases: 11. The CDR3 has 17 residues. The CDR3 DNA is TGTGCCAGCAGTCGAATCGGGACAGGTTGGTCCAAAAACATTCAGTACTTC. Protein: CASSRIGTGWSKNIQYF.

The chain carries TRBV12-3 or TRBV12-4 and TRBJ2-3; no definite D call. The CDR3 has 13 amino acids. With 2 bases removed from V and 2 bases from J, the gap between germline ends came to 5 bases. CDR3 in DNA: TGTGCCAGCAGTTTACAGACCACAGATACGCAGTATTTT. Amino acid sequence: CASSLQTTDTQYF.

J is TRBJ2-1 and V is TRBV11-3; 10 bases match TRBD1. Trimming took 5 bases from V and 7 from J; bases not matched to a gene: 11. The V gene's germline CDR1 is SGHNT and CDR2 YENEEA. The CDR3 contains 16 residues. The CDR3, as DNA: TGTGCCAGCAGCCCGGGCGGGACAGGGGTCCCGAATGAGCAGTTCTTC. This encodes CASSPGGTGVPNEQFF.

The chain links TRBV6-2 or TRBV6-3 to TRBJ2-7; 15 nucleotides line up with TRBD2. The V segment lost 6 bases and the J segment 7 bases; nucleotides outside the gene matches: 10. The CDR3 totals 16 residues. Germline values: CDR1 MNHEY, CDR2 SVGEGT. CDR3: CASSKTGTSGRREQYF. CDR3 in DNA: TGTGCCAGCAGCAAAACCGGGACTAGCGGGAGGAGGGAGCAGTACTTC.

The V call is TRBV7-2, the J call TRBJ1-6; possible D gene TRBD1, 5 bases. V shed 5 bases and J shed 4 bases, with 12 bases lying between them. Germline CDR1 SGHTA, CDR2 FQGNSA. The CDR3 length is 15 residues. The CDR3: CASSPGTGYNSPLHF. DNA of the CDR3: TGTGCCAGCAGCCCAGGGACGGGATATAATTCACCCCTCCACTTT.

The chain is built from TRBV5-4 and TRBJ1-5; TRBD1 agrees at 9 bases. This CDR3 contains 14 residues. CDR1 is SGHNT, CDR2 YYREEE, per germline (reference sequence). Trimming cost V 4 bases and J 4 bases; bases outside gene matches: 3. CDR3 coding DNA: TGTGCCAGCAGCCAGGACAGGGGAAATCAGCCCCAGCATTTT. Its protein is CASSQDRGNQPQHF.

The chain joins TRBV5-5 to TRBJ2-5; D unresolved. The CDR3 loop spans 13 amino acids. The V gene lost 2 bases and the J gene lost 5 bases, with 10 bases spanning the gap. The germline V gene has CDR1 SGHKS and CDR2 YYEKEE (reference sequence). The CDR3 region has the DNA TGTGCCAGCAGCTTAGGACGCACCGAGACCCAGTACTTC. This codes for CASSLGRTETQYF.

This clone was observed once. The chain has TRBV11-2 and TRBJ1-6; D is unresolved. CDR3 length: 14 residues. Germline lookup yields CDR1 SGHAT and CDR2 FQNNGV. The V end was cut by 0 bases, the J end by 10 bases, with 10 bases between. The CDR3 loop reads CASSLDQRGSPLHF. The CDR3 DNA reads TGTGCCAGCAGCTTAGATCAGAGAGGATCACCCCTCCACTTT. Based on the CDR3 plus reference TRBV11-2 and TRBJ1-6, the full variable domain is EAGVAQSPRYKIIEKRQSVAFWCNPISGHATLYWYQQILGQGPKLLIQFQNNGVVDDSQLPKDRFSAERLKGVDSTLKIQPAKLEDSAVYLCASSLDQRGSPLHFGNGTRLTVT.

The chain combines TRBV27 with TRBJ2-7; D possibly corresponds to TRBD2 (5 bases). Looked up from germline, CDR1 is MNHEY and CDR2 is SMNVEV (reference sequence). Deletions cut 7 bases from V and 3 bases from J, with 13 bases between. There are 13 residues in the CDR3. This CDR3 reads CASMRGKNYEQYF. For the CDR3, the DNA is TGTGCCAGCATGCGAGGGAAGAACTACGAGCAGTACTTC.

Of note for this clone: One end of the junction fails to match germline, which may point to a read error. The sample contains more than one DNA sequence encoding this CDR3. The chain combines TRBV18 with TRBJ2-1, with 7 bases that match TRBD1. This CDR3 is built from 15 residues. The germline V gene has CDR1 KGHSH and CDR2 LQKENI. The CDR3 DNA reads TGTGCCAGCTCAGCACCAGGGGGCTCCTACAATGAGCAGTTCTTC. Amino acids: CASSAPGGSYNEQFF. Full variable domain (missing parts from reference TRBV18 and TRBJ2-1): NAGVMQNPRHLVRRRGQEARLRCSPMKGHSHVYWYRQLPEEGLKFMVYLQKENIIDESGMPKERFSAEFPKEGPSILRIQQVVRGDSAAYFCASSAPGGSYNEQFFGPGTRLTVL.

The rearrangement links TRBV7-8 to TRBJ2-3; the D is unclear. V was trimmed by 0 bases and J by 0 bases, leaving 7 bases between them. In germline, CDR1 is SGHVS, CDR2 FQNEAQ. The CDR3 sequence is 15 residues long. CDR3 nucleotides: TGTGCCAGCAGCTTAGCCCTCCGAAGCACAGATACGCAGTATTTT. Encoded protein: CASSLALRSTDTQYF. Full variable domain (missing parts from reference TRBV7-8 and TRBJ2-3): GAGVSQSPRYKVAKRGQDVALRCDPISGHVSLFWYQQALGQGPEFLTYFQNEAQLDKSGLPSDRFFAERPEGSVSTLKIQRTQQEDSAVYLCASSLALRSTDTQYFGPGTRLTVL.

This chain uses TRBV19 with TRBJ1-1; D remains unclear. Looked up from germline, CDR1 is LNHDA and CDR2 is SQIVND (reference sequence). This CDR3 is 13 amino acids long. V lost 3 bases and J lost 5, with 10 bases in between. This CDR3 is CASSIQLITEAFF. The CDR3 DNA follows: TGTGCCAGTAGTATCCAACTCATTACTGAAGCTTTCTTT.

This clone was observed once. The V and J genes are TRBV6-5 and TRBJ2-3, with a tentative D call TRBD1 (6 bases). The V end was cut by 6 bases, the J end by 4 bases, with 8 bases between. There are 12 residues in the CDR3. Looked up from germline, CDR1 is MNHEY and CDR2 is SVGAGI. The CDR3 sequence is CASSTGPDTQYF. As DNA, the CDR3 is TGTGCCAGCAGCACAGGGCCAGATACGCAGTATTTT.

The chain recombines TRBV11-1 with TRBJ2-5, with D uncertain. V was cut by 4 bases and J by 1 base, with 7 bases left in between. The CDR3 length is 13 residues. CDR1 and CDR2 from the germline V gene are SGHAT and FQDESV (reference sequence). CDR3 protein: CASSSAAQETQYF. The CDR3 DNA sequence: TGTGCCAGCAGCTCAGCCGCCCAAGAGACCCAGTACTTC.